These 13 T cell receptor beta chains share one sample of origin, sequenced in a study of cytomegalovirus exposure and HLA in healthy donors. The primer mix had 60 Vbeta and 13 Jbeta primers. The method was immunoSEQ multiplex PCR; TCRdb's version includes in-frame clones alone and lacks a portion of them. This repertoire shows over 150,000 clones, roughly four fifths found once; its top ten account for around 5%. The sequenced sample consisted of PBMCs. These receptors were obtained from a man aged 18 to 29 in good health and CMV-seronegative.

V usage is TRBV28 and J usage is TRBJ2-7; 8 bases agree with TRBD1. J gave up 7 bases and V 7 bases, and 12 bases lay outside the gene matches. CDR3 length: 14 residues. The germline V gene encodes CDR1 MDHEN and CDR2 SYDVKM. The CDR3: CASNSRRTGREQYF. The CDR3, as DNA: TGTGCCAGCAACAGCCGGAGGACAGGGCGGGAGCAGTACTTC.

The chain recombines TRBV2 with TRBJ1-2, with 7 bases matching TRBD1. Germline V gene lookup returns CDR1 SNHLY and CDR2 FYNNEI. Trimming removed 6 bases from V and 9 bases from J; junction bases left unmatched: 22. CDR3 length: 17 residues. This chain's CDR3 is CASRAPGQPNARGSYTF. CDR3 DNA sequence: TGTGCCAGCAGAGCTCCGGGACAGCCTAACGCCCGCGGGAGCTACACCTTC. The full variable domain, in which reference TRBV2 and TRBJ1-2 provide the parts outside the CDR3, is EPEVTQTPSHQVTQMGQEVILRCVPISNHLYFYWYRQILGQKVEFLVSFYNNEISEKSEIFDDQFSVERPDGSNFTLKIRSTKLEDSAMYFCASRAPGQPNARGSYTFGSGTRLTVV.

The chain combines TRBV6-1 with TRBJ2-1; weak D call: TRBD1 (5 bases). In germline, CDR1 is MNHNS, CDR2 SASEGT. Trimming removed 7 bases from V and 6 bases from J, with 13 bases in between. This CDR3 region has 13 residues. Here the CDR3 reads CASTLSGSNEQFF. The DNA of the CDR3 is TGTGCCAGCACCTTATCAGGGTCCAATGAGCAGTTCTTC.

CDR3 protein: CASSLLGAAATNEKLFF. For the CDR3, the DNA is TGTGCCAGCAGTTTGTTAGGGGCCGCTGCAACTAATGAAAAACTGTTTTTT. J is TRBJ1-4 and V is TRBV28, with D possibly being TRBD1 (5 bases). V lost 3 bases to trimming and J lost 0 bases, with 14 bases between them. The CDR3 spans 17 residues. Germline CDR1 MDHEN, CDR2 SYDVKM.

The chain employs TRBV7-9 and TRBJ1-6; possibly TRBD1 for D (6 bases). CDR3 length equals 15 residues. Germline V gives CDR1 SEHNR, CDR2 FQNEAQ (reference sequence). V gave up 3 bases and J gave up 7 bases, with 13 bases separating them. CDR3 DNA sequence: TGTGCCAGCAGCTTTGGGGACACGAAAAATTCACCCCTCCACTTT. This sequence encodes CASSFGDTKNSPLHF.

J is TRBJ2-5 and V is TRBV7-9; 7 positions agree with TRBD1. The germline gives CDR1 SEHNR, CDR2 FQNEAQ (reference sequence). CDR3 length: 14 residues. The J segment lost 6 bases and the V segment lost 4 bases, leaving 8 bases of the junction unmatched. CDR3 region: CASSSRTGEKTQYF. CDR3 coding DNA: TGTGCCAGCAGCTCCCGGACAGGCGAAAAGACCCAGTACTTC.

The chain links TRBV6-5 to TRBJ2-5; TRBD1 agrees at 9 bases. The J call could be wrong; TRBJ2-7 is a better fit for the DNA end. The CDR3 consists of 14 residues. CDR1 and CDR2 from the germline V gene are MNHEY and SVGAGI. CDR3 coding DNA: TGTGCCAGCAGTCCCCGGGACAGGGCGTACGAGCAGTACTTC. Protein: CASSPRDRAYEQYF.

The rearrangement uses TRBV4-1 and TRBJ2-3; TRBD2 agrees at 8 bases. The ends lost 9 bases at V and 4 bases at J; junction bases unmatched: 15. The germline gives CDR1 MGHRA, CDR2 YSYEKL. The CDR3 extends over 16 amino acids. The chain's CDR3 is CARICTGLGCPDTQYF. In nucleotides, the CDR3 is TGCGCCAGGATATGTACGGGACTAGGGTGTCCAGATACGCAGTATTTT.

The chain has TRBV6-5 and TRBJ1-5; 8 bases are a match to TRBD1. Unmatched junction bases numbered 4, after V lost 7 bases and J lost 2 bases. Germline V gives CDR1 MNHEY, CDR2 SVGAGI. This CDR3 has 14 residues. The CDR3 DNA reads TGTGCCAGCAACGACAGGGGAGGCAATCAGCCCCAGCATTTT. The encoded protein is CASNDRGGNQPQHF.

V and J are TRBV7-6 and TRBJ2-2, with a possible D match to TRBD2 (6 bases). Germline V CDR1 and CDR2: SGHVS, FNYEAQ. The CDR3 has 15 residues. V was pared by 5 bases and J by 0 bases, with 10 bases between. The CDR3 loop reads CASSVSSANTGELFF. The CDR3 nucleotides are TGTGCCAGCAGCGTATCTAGCGCGAACACCGGGGAGCTGTTTTTT.

The chain carries TRBV25-1 and TRBJ2-1; 7 nucleotides align to TRBD1. The CDR3 has 16 amino acids. The V segment lost 4 bases and the J segment 0 bases; nucleotides outside the gene matches: 6. In germline, CDR1 is MGHDK, CDR2 SYGVNS. The CDR3 loop is CASSALTGVSYNEQFF. Here the CDR3 DNA reads TGTGCCAGCAGTGCCCTCACAGGGGTCTCCTACAATGAGCAGTTCTTC.

The rearrangement links TRBV7-8 to TRBJ2-7; 8 nucleotides align to TRBD1. Germline assignment: CDR1 SGHVS and CDR2 FQNEAQ. This CDR3 spans 14 amino acids. V lost 1 base, J lost 3 bases, and 2 bases stayed unmatched. The CDR3 here is CASSLGTGLYEQYF. CDR3 DNA: TGTGCCAGCAGCTTAGGGACAGGGCTCTACGAGCAGTACTTC.

The chain employs TRBV5-1 and TRBJ2-3, with 12 nucleotides matching TRBD2. The V and J ends lost 3 bases and 4 bases, in that order; junction bases with no gene match: 12. Looked up from germline, CDR1 is SGHRS and CDR2 is YFSETQ. The CDR3 length is 18 residues. CDR3 in amino acids: CASSSLNPSGGAPDTQYF. The CDR3 nucleotides are TGCGCCAGCAGCTCACTAAACCCTAGCGGGGGGGCCCCAGATACGCAGTATTTT.